This T cell receptor (beta chain) was sequenced in a study of shared clonotypes between healthy human individuals. In the study overall: Per donor, three plates held CD4 naive cells, three held CD4 memory, two held CD8 naive and one held CD8 memory. Study observations and caveats: Generally, naive subsets (rather than memory subsets) showed larger estimated richness. The naive CD4 repertoires of several donors were compared, and approximately 5.3% of clonotypes were shared.

Authors' data handling: Filtering differed for immunoSEQ, which gave only junction sequences without quality scores. Produced via immunoSEQ multiplex PCR; TCRdb's table is partial and in-frame only. That table gives V, J and clone size, and the DNA gave D and trimming. This table has about 2.1 million clones, roughly 95% appearing once. About this clone itself: Its antigen is undetermined.

Terminally differentiated effector memory CD45RA+ cells were excluded by CCR7 positive selection of CD45RO-negative cells. Germline V gene data show CDR1 as SGHNT and CDR2 as YYREEE (reference sequence). The CDR3 runs to 15 residues. Unmatched junction bases numbered 7, after V lost 3 bases and J lost 5 bases. Input material: naive CD8+ T cells from PBMCs. The TCR originated in a man between 18 and 29 years old in good health. Some clones in this sample may be carry-over from other donors' samples. The rearrangement joins TRBV5-4 to TRBJ2-3, with 9 positions matching TRBD1. The CDR3 nucleotides read TGTGCCAGCAGCTGGAGGACAGGGGTCTTAGATACGCAGTATTTT. Its translation is CASSWRTGVLDTQYF.